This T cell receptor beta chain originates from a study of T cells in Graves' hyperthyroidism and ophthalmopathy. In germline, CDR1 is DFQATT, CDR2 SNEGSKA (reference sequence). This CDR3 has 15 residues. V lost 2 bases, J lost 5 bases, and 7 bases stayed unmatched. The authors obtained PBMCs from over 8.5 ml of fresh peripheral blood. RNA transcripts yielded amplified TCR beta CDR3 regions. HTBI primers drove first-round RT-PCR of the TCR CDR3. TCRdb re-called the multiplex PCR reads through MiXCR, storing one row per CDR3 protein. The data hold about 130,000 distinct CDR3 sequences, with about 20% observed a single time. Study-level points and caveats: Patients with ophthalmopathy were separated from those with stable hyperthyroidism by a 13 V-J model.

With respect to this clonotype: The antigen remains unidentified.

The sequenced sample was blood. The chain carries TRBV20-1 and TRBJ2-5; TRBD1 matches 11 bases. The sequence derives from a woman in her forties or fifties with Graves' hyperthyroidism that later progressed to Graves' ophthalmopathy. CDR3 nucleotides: TGCAGTGCTAGACGGGCGGACAGGGGGCTTGAGACCCAGTACTTC. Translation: CSARRADRGLETQYF.